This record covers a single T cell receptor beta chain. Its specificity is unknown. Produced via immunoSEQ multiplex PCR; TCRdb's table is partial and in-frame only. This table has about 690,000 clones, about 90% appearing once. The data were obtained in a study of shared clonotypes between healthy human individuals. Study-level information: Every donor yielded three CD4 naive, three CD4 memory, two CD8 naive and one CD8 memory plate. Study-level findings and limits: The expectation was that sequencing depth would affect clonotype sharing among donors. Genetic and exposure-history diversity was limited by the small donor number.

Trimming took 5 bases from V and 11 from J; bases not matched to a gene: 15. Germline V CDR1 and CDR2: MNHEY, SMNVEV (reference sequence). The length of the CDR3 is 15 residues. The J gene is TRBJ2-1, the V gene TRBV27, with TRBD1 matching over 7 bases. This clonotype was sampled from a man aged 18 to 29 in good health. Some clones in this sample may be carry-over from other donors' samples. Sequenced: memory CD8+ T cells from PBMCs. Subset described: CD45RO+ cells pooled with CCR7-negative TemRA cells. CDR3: CASSPTLRDRDQQFF. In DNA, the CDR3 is TGTGCCAGCAGTCCCACGTTGAGAGACAGGGACCAGCAGTTCTTC.